This TCR beta chain appears in the sequencing data of a study of blood T cell repertoires in COVID-19. The repertoire was sequenced with immunoSEQ multiplex PCR; TCRdb's copy has only in-frame clones and lacks some. The sample has approximately 150,000 clones, just under 90% seen once. The CDR3 spans 14 residues. Trimming cost V 7 bases and J 2 bases, with 14 bases left between them. The V gene's germline CDR1 is SGHTA and CDR2 FQGNSA. The sequencing sample was made of peripheral blood. This chain uses TRBV7-2 with TRBJ2-5; D is ambiguous. The receptor comes from a woman aged 45 to 65 with active or convalescent COVID-19. This CDR3 is CASKRSGLQETQYF. The CDR3 coding sequence is TGTGCCAGCAAGAGATCCGGGTTACAAGAGACCCAGTACTTC.